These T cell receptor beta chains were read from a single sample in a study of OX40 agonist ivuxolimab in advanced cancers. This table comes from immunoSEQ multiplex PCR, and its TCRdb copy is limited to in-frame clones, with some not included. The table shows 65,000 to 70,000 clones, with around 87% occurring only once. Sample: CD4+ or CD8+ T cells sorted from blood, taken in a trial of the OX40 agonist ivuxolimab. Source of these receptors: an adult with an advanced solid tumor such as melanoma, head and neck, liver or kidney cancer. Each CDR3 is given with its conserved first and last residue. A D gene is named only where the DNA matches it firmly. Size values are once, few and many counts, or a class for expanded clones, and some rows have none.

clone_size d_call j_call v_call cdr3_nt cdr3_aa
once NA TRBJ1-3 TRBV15 TGTGCCACCAGCGTCTCCTTCTCTGGAAACACCATATATTTT CATSVSFSGNTIYF
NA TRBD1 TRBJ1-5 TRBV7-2 TGTGCCAGCAGCTTAGACAGGGGGTACCGAAGTCAGCCCCAGCATTTT CASSLDRGYRSQPQHF
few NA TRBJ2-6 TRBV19 TGTGCCACCGCAGGGTACTCTGGGGCCAACGTCCTGACTTTC CATAGYSGANVLTF
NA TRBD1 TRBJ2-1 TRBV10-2 TGCGCCAGCAGTGACCGGGACAGGTCGGACAATGAGCAGTTCTTC CASSDRDRSDNEQFF
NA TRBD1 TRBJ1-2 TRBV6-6 TGTGCCAGCAGGATGGTGGAGGGGGCGGGTGGCTACACCTTC CASRMVEGAGGYTF
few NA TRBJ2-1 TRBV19 TGTGCCAGTAGACAAAGGACGAGCTCTATCAACAATGAGCAGTTCTTC CASRQRTSSINNEQFF
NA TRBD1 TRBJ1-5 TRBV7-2 TGTGCCAGCAGCTTAGGACAGGGGCCCAATCAGCCCCAGCATTTT CASSLGQGPNQPQHF
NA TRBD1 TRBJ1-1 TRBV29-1 TGCAGCGTTGGGACAGGGAACACTGAAGCTTTCTTT CSVGTGNTEAFF
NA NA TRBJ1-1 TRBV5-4 TGTGCCTGCCAGACAGGAGGGAACACTGAAGCTTTCTTT CACQTGGNTEAFF
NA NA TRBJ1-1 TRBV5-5 TGTGCCAGCAGCTTGAGGGTATCGGAGAACACTGAAGCTTTCTTT CASSLRVSENTEAFF
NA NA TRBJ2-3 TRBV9 TGTGCCAGCAGCGTTTCCCCCCAAAAAGATACGCAGTATTTT CASSVSPQKDTQYF
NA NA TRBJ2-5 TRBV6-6 TGTGCCAGCAGTTCCCCTGGAGCGAGCGGGTACTTC CASSSPGASGYF
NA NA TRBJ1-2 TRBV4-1 TGCGCCAGCAGCCAAGACAGGGCATCGTTGTCTTCCCGGTACGGTACGGGAGGTGGCTACACCTTC CASSQDRASLSSRYGTGGGYTF
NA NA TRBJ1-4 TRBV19 TGTGCCAGTAGCCGGGACTTTGGTAGGGAAAAACTGTTTTTT CASSRDFGREKLFF
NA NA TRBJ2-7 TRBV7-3 TGTGCCAGCAGCGTTGTAGGGGGGACCTACGAGCAGTACTTC CASSVVGGTYEQYF
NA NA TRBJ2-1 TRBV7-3 TGTGCCAGCAGCTTAACGGATTACAATGAGCAGTTCTTC CASSLTDYNEQFF
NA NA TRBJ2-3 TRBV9 TGTGCCAGCAGCGTAGATACGATGACGAGCGGTCGCACAGATACGCAGTATTTT CASSVDTMTSGRTDTQYF
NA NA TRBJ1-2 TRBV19 TGTGCCAGTAGTATATTTGGGGCCGGGGGCTATGGCTACACCTTC CASSIFGAGGYGYTF
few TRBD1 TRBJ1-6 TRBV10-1 TGCGCCAGCAGCCCGGGACAGGGGGCTTCACCCCTCCACTTT CASSPGQGASPLHF
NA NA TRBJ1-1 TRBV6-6 TGTGCCAGCAGTGGGGGAGGGGTCACTGAAGCTTTCTTT CASSGGGVTEAFF
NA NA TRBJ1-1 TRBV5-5 TGTGCCAGCAGCACGGACCCGTCTGGGGCTTTCTTT CASSTDPSGAFF
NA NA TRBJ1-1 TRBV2 TGTGCCAGCAGTGAATCCAGGGGACCATTCACTGAAGCTTTCTTT CASSESRGPFTEAFF
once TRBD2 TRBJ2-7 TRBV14 TGTGCCAGCAGCCTGGGACTAGCGGGGAGTCCCCCCCTTTACGAGCAGTACTTC CASSLGLAGSPPLYEQYF
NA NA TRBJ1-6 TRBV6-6 TGTGCCAGCAGTTACGAGGGACCCCCCAATTCACCCCTCCACTTT CASSYEGPPNSPLHF
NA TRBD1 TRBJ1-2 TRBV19 TGTGCCAGTAGTATTGGAGACAGGGTCGCCGCTGGCTACACCTTC CASSIGDRVAAGYTF
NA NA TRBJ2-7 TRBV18 TGTGCCAGCTCACCAGACCCTCCCCCCTACGAGCAGTACTTC CASSPDPPPYEQYF
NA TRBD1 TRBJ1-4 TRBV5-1 TGCGCCAGCAGCTTGGGGGACAGCGCTAATGAAAAACTGTTTTTT CASSLGDSANEKLFF
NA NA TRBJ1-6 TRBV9 TGTGCCAGCAGCGTAGGGGGACGGCATAATTCACCCCTCCACTTT CASSVGGRHNSPLHF
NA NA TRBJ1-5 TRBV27 TGTGCCAGCAGACCGAACTCTTTCAATCAGCCCCAGCATTTT CASRPNSFNQPQHF
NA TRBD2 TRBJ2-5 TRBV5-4 TGTGCCAGCAGCTTGGAGGGTAGCGGGGGGGCGGTGACCCAGTACTTC CASSLEGSGGAVTQYF
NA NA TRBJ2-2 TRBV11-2 TGTGCCAGCAGAAAACAGGGCACCGGGGAGCTGTTTTTT CASRKQGTGELFF
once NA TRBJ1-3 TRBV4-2 TGTGCCAGCAGCACTCAAAGGGGAGAAGACACCATATATTTT CASSTQRGEDTIYF
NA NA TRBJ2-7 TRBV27 TGTGCCAGCAGTTTTCGGGGGGCCAAGGAGCAGTACTTC CASSFRGAKEQYF
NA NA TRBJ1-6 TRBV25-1 TGTGCCAGCAGTGAGGTTTCGGCAATGGGGTCACCCCTCCACTTT CASSEVSAMGSPLHF
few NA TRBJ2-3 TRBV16 TGTGCCAGCAGAGGGGGACCCCCCGGGACAGATACGCAGTATTTT CASRGGPPGTDTQYF
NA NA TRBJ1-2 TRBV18 TGTGCCAGCTCACCAAAAGAAGGGAACTATGGCTACACCTTC CASSPKEGNYGYTF
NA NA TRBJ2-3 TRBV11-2 TGTGCCAGCAGCTTAAGGATATCCTATACAGATACGCAGTATTTT CASSLRISYTDTQYF
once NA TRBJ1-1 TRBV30 TGTGCCTGGGGGGGCGGTGAAGCTTTCTTT CAWGGGEAFF
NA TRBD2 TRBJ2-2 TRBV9 TGTGCCAGCAGCGTAGCAAGCGGGGGGGCTCGCACCGGGGAGCTGTTTTTT CASSVASGGARTGELFF
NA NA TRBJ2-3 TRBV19 TGTGCCAGTAGATATGGCGGGGGCTACACAGATACGCAGTATTTT CASRYGGGYTDTQYF
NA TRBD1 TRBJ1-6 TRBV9 TGTGCCAGCAGCGTAGGAAGACAGGGCGTTTCACCCCTCCACTTT CASSVGRQGVSPLHF
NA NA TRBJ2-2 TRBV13 TGTGCCAGCAGCTTAGAGGCCGGGGTGAACACCGGGGAGCTGTTTTTT CASSLEAGVNTGELFF
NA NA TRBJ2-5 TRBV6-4 TGTGCCAGGAGGGCCCAGTACTTC CARRAQYF
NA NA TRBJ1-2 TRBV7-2 TGTGCCAGCAGCTTAAGGGCAGACTATGGCTACACCTTC CASSLRADYGYTF
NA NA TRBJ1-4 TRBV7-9 TGTGCCAGCAGCCCTTCGGTAGGGGGGGGTAATGAAAAACTGTTTTTT CASSPSVGGGNEKLFF
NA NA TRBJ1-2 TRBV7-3 TGTGCCAGCAGCGCCTCCCAGGGTGCGTATGGCTACACCTTC CASSASQGAYGYTF
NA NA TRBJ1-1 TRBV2 TGTGCCAGACAGGGTAACACTGAAGCTTTCTTT CARQGNTEAFF